The next 27 T cell receptor beta chains were all read from a single sample in a study of blood T cell repertoires in COVID-19. Data came from immunoSEQ multiplex PCR; TCRdb stores just in-frame clones and leaves some out. The data contain tens of thousands of clones, just over 90% of them singletons. The specimen sequenced was peripheral blood. The receptor set was obtained from a human donor in a cohort sampled during active COVID-19.

The rearrangement links TRBV30 to TRBJ1-5; D may be TRBD1 (6 bases). The CDR3 extends over 13 amino acids. Germline V gene sequence: CDR1 GTSNPN, CDR2 SVGIG (reference sequence). V dropped 5 bases and J dropped 1 base, with 9 bases sitting between them. The CDR3 DNA sequence: TGTGCCTGGGACACAGGGAGCAATCAGCCCCAGCATTTT. Its translation is CAWDTGSNQPQHF.

V gene TRBV19 combines with J gene TRBJ1-1; TRBD1 matches 9 bases. Germline CDR1 LNHDA, CDR2 SQIVND (reference sequence). The CDR3 is made up of 15 amino acids. V lost 5 bases and J lost 6; bases outside the gene matches: 10. This CDR3 is CASSLRPGTGSEAFF. CDR3 nucleotide sequence: TGTGCCAGTAGTCTACGTCCCGGGACAGGGTCTGAAGCTTTCTTT. Complete variable domain (other parts from reference TRBV19 and TRBJ1-1): DGGITQSPKYLFRKEGQNVTLSCEQNLNHDAMYWYRQDPGQGLRLIYYSQIVNDFQKGDIAEGYSVSREKKESFPLTVTSAQKNPTAFYLCASSLRPGTGSEAFFGQGTRLTVV.

This clone appeared once. The rearrangement joins TRBV3-1 (or the pseudogene TRBV3-2) to TRBJ2-4, with TRBD2 matching 8 bases. Germline loops: CDR1 LGHDT, CDR2 YNNKEL (reference sequence). The CDR3 contains 17 residues. J was trimmed by 0 bases and V by 1 base; bases with no gene match: 5. CDR3 sequence: CASSQGIAGGAKNIQYF. For the CDR3, the DNA is TGTGCCAGCAGCCAAGGGATTGCGGGAGGAGCCAAAAACATTCAGTACTTC.

V is TRBV2 and J is TRBJ1-1, with TRBD1 as a possible D gene (6 bases). Per germline, CDR1 SNHLY and CDR2 FYNNEI. V shed 4 bases and J shed 1 base, with 10 bases lying between them. This CDR3 contains 14 residues. This chain's CDR3 is CASSGGGANTEAFF. The CDR3 bases are TGTGCCAGCAGTGGTGGGGGGGCGAACACTGAAGCTTTCTTT.

This chain joins TRBV5-4 and TRBJ1-4, with D unclear. Germline V gene data show CDR1 as SGHNT and CDR2 as YYREEE (reference sequence). Trimming removed 2 bases from V and 4 bases from J, with 9 bases in between. This CDR3 has 14 residues. The CDR3 reads CASSLGLSNEKLFF. The CDR3 bases are TGTGCCAGCAGCTTAGGACTGAGTAATGAAAAACTGTTTTTT.

This rearrangement joins TRBV28 to TRBJ2-7, with D maybe TRBD1 (6 bases). CDR3 length: 14 amino acids. Germline lookup yields CDR1 MDHEN and CDR2 SYDVKM. V dropped 7 bases and J dropped 4 bases, with 17 bases sitting between them. In DNA, the CDR3 is TGTGCCAGCAACTCACAGGGTACAATTTACGAGCAGTACTTC. The encoded protein is CASNSQGTIYEQYF.

The rearrangement uses TRBV5-1 and TRBJ2-3; 8 positions match TRBD2. Germline loops: CDR1 SGHRS, CDR2 YFSETQ. The CDR3 runs 15 residues. The J segment lost 4 bases and the V segment lost 1 base, leaving 5 bases of the junction unmatched. The CDR3 loop is CASSLREGPPDTQYF. The CDR3 coding sequence is TGCGCCAGCAGCTTGCGGGAGGGCCCGCCAGATACGCAGTATTTT.

CDR3 protein: CASSLSSLGVYEQYF. In DNA form, the CDR3 reads TGTGCCAGCAGCTTATCCTCCCTAGGGGTTTACGAGCAGTACTTC. V and J are TRBV7-2 and TRBJ2-7, with a weak D call TRBD1 (5 bases). This CDR3 region has 15 residues. Germline V CDR1 and CDR2: SGHTA, FQGNSA. The V gene lost 2 bases and the J gene lost 4 bases, with 15 bases spanning the gap.

This clone appeared once. This sequence joins TRBV5-6 and TRBJ1-2; 7 bases fit TRBD1. CDR1 and CDR2 from the germline V gene are SGHDT and YYEEEE. The CDR3 has 15 amino acids. The V segment lost 4 bases and the J segment 4 bases; nucleotides outside the gene matches: 10. CDR3 nucleotides: TGTGCCAGCAGCCTCCCCCGGACAGGACCCTATGGCTACACCTTC. This encodes CASSLPRTGPYGYTF.

The V call is TRBV6-5, the J call TRBJ2-7; 8 nucleotides agree with TRBD1. The germline V gene has CDR1 MNHEY and CDR2 SVGAGI. This CDR3 is built from 14 residues. Trimming at V came to 7 bases and at J to 0 bases, leaving 5 bases not matched to a gene. CDR3 bases: TGTGCCAGCACCGACAGGGGCCACTCCTACGAGCAGTACTTC. It encodes CASTDRGHSYEQYF.

The V gene is TRBV6-5, the J gene TRBJ1-6; the match to TRBD1 covers 9 bases. With 0 bases clipped from V and 7 bases from J, the junction kept 4 bases outside the gene matches. Germline V gene lookup returns CDR1 MNHEY and CDR2 SVGAGI. CDR3 length: 16 residues. CDR3 in DNA: TGTGCCAGCAGTTACTCTGGGACAGGGCGGAATTCACCCCTCCACTTT. It codes for CASSYSGTGRNSPLHF.

V is TRBV28 and J is TRBJ1-5; D is uncertain. The V end lost 1 base, the J end lost 2 bases, and 9 bases lay between the germline ends. In germline, CDR1 is MDHEN, CDR2 SYDVKM. This CDR3 region has 15 residues. CDR3 nucleotide sequence: TGTGCCAGCAGTTTATCCGGGGTGGGCAATCAGCCCCAGCATTTT. Protein sequence: CASSLSGVGNQPQHF.

The chain is built from TRBV5-8 and TRBJ1-5; D uncertain. The CDR3 is 15 amino acids. V was trimmed by 0 bases and J by 2 bases, leaving 9 bases between them. The V gene's germline CDR1 is SGHTS and CDR2 YDEGEE. This chain's CDR3 is CASSLARLGNQPQHF. In DNA form, the CDR3 reads TGTGCCAGCAGCTTGGCCAGACTTGGCAATCAGCCCCAGCATTTT.

In its sample, this clone was seen a few times. This sequence joins TRBV27 and TRBJ1-1; TRBD1 agrees at 7 bases. Unmatched junction bases numbered 13, after V lost 5 bases and J lost 4 bases. CDR1 and CDR2 from the germline V gene are MNHEY and SMNVEV (reference sequence). The CDR3 sequence is 16 residues long. The CDR3 spells CASSPYRGQMGTEAFF. In DNA, the CDR3 is TGTGCCAGCAGTCCCTACCGGGGACAGATGGGCACTGAAGCTTTCTTT.

The V call is TRBV18, the J call TRBJ2-2; D remains unclear. CDR1 and CDR2 from the germline V gene are KGHSH and LQKENI. The CDR3 is 16 residues long. V was trimmed by 1 base and J by 1 base, leaving 10 bases between them. As DNA, the CDR3 is TGTGCCAGCTCACCACTCCTTAGCAGGAACACCGGGGAGCTGTTTTTT. Protein product: CASSPLLSRNTGELFF.

The chain is built from TRBV7-8 and TRBJ1-1; D ambiguous. The V end lost 5 bases, the J end lost 2 bases, and 9 bases lay between the germline ends. Germline loops: CDR1 SGHVS, CDR2 FQNEAQ. This CDR3 spans 13 amino acids. The chain's CDR3 is CASSAQENTEAFF. Written as DNA, the CDR3 is TGTGCCAGCAGCGCTCAGGAAAACACTGAAGCTTTCTTT.

The chain carries TRBV10-3 and TRBJ1-4, with TRBD1 matching over 7 bases. The CDR3 is made up of 14 amino acids. Germline lookup yields CDR1 ENHRY and CDR2 SYGVKD. V was pared by 4 bases and J by 3 bases, with 2 bases of the junction left unmatched. CDR3 protein: CAISGGQSNEKLFF. CDR3 nucleotides: TGTGCCATCAGTGGGGGACAGTCTAATGAAAAACTGTTTTTT.

V and J are TRBV5-1 and TRBJ1-1; TRBD1 might be the D (6 bases). Germline CDR1 SGHRS, CDR2 YFSETQ. Trimming took off 0 bases at V and 6 bases at J, with 12 bases between the two ends. The CDR3 totals 14 residues. This CDR3 is CASSLASGAAEAFF. The DNA for the CDR3 is TGCGCCAGCAGCTTGGCATCAGGGGCAGCTGAAGCTTTCTTT.

The rearrangement joins TRBV25-1 to TRBJ1-1; no definite D call. The CDR3 totals 14 residues. The V end lost 7 bases, the J end lost 1 base, and 13 bases lay between the germline ends. CDR1 is MGHDK, CDR2 SYGVNS, per germline. The CDR3 loop is CASNKAGWNTEAFF. In nucleotides, the CDR3 is TGTGCCAGCAACAAAGCGGGGTGGAACACTGAAGCTTTCTTT.

The chain links TRBV6-5 to TRBJ1-4; D is unclear. Germline V gene data show CDR1 as MNHEY and CDR2 as SVGAGI. The CDR3 spans 14 residues. V dropped 7 bases and J dropped 7 bases, with 16 bases sitting between them. CDR3 sequence (DNA): TGTGCCAGCACTAGGACTATCCCGCCTGAAAAACTGTTTTTT. It translates to CASTRTIPPEKLFF.

V usage is TRBV11-2 and J usage is TRBJ2-3; 9 bases are shared with TRBD2. The CDR3 sequence is 16 residues long. Trimming removed 0 bases from V and 4 bases from J; junction bases left unmatched: 5. Germline assignment: CDR1 SGHAT and CDR2 FQNNGV. The CDR3 DNA follows: TGTGCCAGCAGCTTAGACGGCGGCGGGAGGGCAGATACGCAGTATTTT. Translating gives CASSLDGGGRADTQYF.

The gene calls are TRBV19 and TRBJ2-2; TRBD2 is a possible D gene (5 bases). The V gene's germline CDR1 is LNHDA and CDR2 SQIVND (reference sequence). CDR3 size: 15 residues. V was cut by 1 base and J by 6 bases, with 12 bases left in between. The CDR3 nucleotides are TGTGCCAGTAGTATAGTGGACCGGCGGGCCGGGGAGCTGTTTTTT. It translates to CASSIVDRRAGELFF.

This chain connects TRBV30 to TRBJ2-7; 9 bases line up with TRBD2. The CDR3 totals 15 residues. In germline, CDR1 is GTSNPN, CDR2 SVGIG (reference sequence). J lost 3 bases, V lost 1 base, and 7 bases had no gene match. The CDR3 DNA sequence: TGTGCCTGGAGTGCATCCCGACTAGCGGTCTACGAGCAGTACTTC. Protein sequence: CAWSASRLAVYEQYF.

The chain links TRBV7-2 to TRBJ2-3, with D perhaps matching TRBD2 (6 bases). Trimming took off 5 bases at V and 14 bases at J, with 20 bases between the two ends. The CDR3 has 13 residues. Germline V CDR1 and CDR2: SGHTA, FQGNSA. For the CDR3, the DNA is TGTGCCAGCAGCCCCGCGGGGCCACGTAAAAGGTATTTT. Amino acid sequence: CASSPAGPRKRYF.

A few counts support this clone. This rearrangement joins TRBV30 to TRBJ1-2, with 7 bases that match TRBD1. The germline CDR1 and CDR2 sequences are GTSNPN and SVGIG (reference sequence). V trimming: 4 bases; J trimming: 10 bases; junction bases outside the gene matches: 9. The CDR3 contains 12 residues. CDR3 region: CAWTRGQPTYTF. The CDR3 DNA reads TGTGCCTGGACCCGGGGACAGCCCACCTACACCTTC.

The chain joins TRBV15 to TRBJ2-7; 7 bases match TRBD1. V was clipped by 0 bases and J by 2 bases; unmatched bases: 4. Germline CDR1 reads LNHNV; CDR2 reads YYDKDF (reference sequence). The CDR3 is 15 amino acids. DNA for the CDR3: TGTGCCACCAGCAGAGATCCAGGGGGAGCCTACGAGCAGTACTTC. Its protein product is CATSRDPGGAYEQYF.

The chain uses TRBV9 and TRBJ1-1; a possible D gene is TRBD1 (5 bases). Looked up from germline, CDR1 is SGDLS and CDR2 is YYNGEE. CDR3 length: 14 residues. Trimming removed 4 bases from V and 5 bases from J, with 15 bases in between. CDR3 nucleotide sequence: TGTGCCAGCAGCCGAAAGCAGGGAGGGACTGAAGCTTTCTTT. Encoded protein: CASSRKQGGTEAFF.